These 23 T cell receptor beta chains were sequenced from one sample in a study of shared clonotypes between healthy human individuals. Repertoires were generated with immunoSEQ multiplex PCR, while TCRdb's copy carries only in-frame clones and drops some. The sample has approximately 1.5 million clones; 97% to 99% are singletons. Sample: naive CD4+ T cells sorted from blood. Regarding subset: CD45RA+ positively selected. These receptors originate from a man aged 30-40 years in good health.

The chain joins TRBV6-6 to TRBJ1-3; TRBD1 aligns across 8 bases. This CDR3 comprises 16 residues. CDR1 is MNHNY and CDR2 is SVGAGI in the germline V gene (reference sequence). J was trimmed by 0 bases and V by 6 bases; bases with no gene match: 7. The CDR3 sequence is CASRITGGNSGNTIYF. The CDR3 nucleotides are TGTGCCAGCAGGATTACAGGGGGTAACTCTGGAAACACCATATATTTT.

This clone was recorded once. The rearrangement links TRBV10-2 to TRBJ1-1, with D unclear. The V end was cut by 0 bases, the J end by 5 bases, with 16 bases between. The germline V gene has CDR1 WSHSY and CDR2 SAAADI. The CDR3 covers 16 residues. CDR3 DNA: TGCGCCAGCAGTGAGTCAGGAGGACCTAGGGTGACTGAAGCTTTCTTT. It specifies CASSESGGPRVTEAFF.

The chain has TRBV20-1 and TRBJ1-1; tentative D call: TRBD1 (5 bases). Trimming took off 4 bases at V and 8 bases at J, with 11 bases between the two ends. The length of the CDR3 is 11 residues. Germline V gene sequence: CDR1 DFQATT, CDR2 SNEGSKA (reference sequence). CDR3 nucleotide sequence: TGCAGTGCTACCAGACAGACCGAAGCTTTCTTT. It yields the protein CSATRQTEAFF.

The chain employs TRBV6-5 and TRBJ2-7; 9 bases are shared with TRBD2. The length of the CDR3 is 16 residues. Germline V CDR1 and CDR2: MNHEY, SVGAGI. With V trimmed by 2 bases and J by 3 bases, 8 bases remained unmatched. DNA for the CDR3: TGTGCCAGCAGTTACCTTTCTAGCGGGGCCTTCTACGAGCAGTACTTC. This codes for CASSYLSSGAFYEQYF.

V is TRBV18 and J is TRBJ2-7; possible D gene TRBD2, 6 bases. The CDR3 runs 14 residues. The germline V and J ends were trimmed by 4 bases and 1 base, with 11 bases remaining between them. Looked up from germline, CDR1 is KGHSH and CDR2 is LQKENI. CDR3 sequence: CASSHGSGSYEQYF. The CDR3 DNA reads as TGTGCCAGCTCACACGGGAGCGGATCCTACGAGCAGTACTTC.

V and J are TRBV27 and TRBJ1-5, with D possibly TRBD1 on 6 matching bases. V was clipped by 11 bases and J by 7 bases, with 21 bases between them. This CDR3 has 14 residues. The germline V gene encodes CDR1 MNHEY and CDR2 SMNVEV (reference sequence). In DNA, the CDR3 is TGTGCCCCCCTTAGGGGGATTGGGGGCCAGCCCCAGCATTTT. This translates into CAPLRGIGGQPQHF.

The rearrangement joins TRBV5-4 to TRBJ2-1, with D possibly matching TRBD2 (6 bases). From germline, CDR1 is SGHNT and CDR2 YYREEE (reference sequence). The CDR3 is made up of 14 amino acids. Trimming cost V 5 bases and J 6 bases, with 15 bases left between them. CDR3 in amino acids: CASSLRLGTNEQFF. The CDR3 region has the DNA TGTGCCAGCAGTCTACGACTAGGGACCAATGAGCAGTTCTTC.

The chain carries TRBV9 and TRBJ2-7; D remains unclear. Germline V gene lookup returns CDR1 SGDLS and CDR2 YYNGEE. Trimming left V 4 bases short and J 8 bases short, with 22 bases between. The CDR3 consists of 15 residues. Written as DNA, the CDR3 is TGTGCCAGCAGCACCACGACGGGTACCTTACGCAAGCAGTACTTC. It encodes CASSTTTGTLRKQYF.

The CDR3 here is CSAEQGNEQYF. In DNA, the CDR3 is TGCAGCGCAGAACAGGGGAACGAGCAGTACTTC. The chain has TRBV29-1 and TRBJ2-7; 7 bases are shared with TRBD1. CDR1 is SQVTM, CDR2 ANQGSEA, per germline. This CDR3 spans 11 amino acids. V lost 7 bases, J lost 5 bases, and 5 bases stayed unmatched.

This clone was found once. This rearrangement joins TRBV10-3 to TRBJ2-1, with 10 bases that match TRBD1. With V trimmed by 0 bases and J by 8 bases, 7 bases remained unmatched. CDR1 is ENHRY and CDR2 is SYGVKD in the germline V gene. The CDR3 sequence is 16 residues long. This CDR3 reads CAISESLRDRGDEQFF. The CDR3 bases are TGTGCCATCAGTGAGTCATTGAGGGACAGGGGAGATGAGCAGTTCTTC.

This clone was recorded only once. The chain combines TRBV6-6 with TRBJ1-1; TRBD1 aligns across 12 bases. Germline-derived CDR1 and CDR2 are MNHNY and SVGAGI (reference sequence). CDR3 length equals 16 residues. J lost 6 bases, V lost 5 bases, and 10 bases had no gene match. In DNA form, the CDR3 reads TGTGCCAGCAGTAAGGGGGACAGGGGGCTTGGCGCTGAAGCTTTCTTT. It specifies CASSKGDRGLGAEAFF.

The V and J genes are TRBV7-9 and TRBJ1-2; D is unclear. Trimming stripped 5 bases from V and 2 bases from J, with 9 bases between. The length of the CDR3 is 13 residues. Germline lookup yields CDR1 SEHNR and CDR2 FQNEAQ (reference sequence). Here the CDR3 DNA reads TGTGCCAGCAGCCCGGTAGGGAACTATGGCTACACCTTC. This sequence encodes CASSPVGNYGYTF.

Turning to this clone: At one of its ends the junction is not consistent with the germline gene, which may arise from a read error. The CDR3 coding sequence is TGCGCCAGCATGGTCCCCGGGCGCGGGAGTACCGGAGAGCTGTTTTTT. This translates into CASMVPGRGSTGELFF. The rearrangement joins TRBV5-1 to TRBJ2-2, with 7 positions matching TRBD2. Germline CDR1 SGHRS, CDR2 YFSETQ. The CDR3 is made up of 16 amino acids.

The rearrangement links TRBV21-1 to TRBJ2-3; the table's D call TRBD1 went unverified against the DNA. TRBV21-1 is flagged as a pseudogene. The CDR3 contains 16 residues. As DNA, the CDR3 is TGTGCCAGCAGCAAGTTGACAGGGGGCGGAATAGATACGCAGTATTTT. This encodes CASSKLTGGGIDTQYF.

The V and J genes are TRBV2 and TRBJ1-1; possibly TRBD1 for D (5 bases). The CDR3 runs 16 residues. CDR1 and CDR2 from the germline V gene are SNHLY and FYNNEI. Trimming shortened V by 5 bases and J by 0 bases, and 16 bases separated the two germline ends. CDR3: CASSLSGDPVNTEAFF. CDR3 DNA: TGTGCCAGCAGTTTGAGCGGGGACCCAGTGAACACTGAAGCTTTCTTT.

CDR3: CAISEPSGRNIQYF. CDR3 nucleotide sequence: TGTGCCATCAGTGAACCTAGCGGGAGAAACATTCAGTACTTC. The chain recombines TRBV10-3 with TRBJ2-4; 10 bases fit TRBD2. Germline V gene sequence: CDR1 ENHRY, CDR2 SYGVKD. This CDR3 has 14 amino acids. Unmatched junction bases numbered 2, after V lost 3 bases and J lost 6 bases.

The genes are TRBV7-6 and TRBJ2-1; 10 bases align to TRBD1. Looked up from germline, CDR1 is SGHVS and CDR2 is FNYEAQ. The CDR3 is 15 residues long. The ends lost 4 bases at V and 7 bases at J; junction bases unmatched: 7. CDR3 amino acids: CASSSQGQGRNEQFF. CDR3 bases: TGTGCCAGCAGCTCCCAGGGACAGGGGAGGAATGAGCAGTTCTTC.

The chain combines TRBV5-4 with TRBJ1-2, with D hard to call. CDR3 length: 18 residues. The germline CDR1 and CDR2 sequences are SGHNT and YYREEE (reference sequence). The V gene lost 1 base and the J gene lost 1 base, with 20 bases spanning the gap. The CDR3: CASSLPYRGERDNYGYTF. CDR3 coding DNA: TGTGCCAGCAGCTTGCCCTACCGGGGAGAGAGAGATAACTATGGCTACACCTTC.

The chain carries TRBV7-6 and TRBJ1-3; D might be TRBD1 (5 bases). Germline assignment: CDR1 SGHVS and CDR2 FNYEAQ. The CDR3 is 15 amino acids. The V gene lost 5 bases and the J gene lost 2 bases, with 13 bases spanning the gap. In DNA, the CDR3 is TGTGCCAGCAGCGAGGGACCGGGAGCTGGAAACACCATATATTTT. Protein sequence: CASSEGPGAGNTIYF.

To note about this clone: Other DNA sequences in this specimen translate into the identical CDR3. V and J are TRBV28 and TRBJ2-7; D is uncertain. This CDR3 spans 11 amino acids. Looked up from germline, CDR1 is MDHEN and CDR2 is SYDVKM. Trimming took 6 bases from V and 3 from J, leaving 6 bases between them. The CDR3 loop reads CASRSNYEQYF. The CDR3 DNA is TGTGCCAGCAGGAGCAACTACGAGCAGTACTTC.

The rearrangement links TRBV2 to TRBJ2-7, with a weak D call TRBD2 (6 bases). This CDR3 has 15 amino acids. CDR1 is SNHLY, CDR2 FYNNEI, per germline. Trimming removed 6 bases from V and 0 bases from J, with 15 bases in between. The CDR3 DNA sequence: TGTGCCAGCAGCTCCTATAGCGGCAACTCCTACGAGCAGTACTTC. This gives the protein CASSSYSGNSYEQYF.

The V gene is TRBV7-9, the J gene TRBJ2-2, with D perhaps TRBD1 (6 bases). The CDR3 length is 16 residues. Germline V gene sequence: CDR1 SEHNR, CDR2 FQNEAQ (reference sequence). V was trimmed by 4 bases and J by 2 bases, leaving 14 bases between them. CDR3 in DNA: TGTGCCAGCAGCTCTTCAAGGACAGACAACACCGGGGAGCTGTTTTTT. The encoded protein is CASSSSRTDNTGELFF.

The CDR3 spells CASSQETALSEKLFF. CDR3 nucleotides: TGCGCCAGCAGCCAAGAGACAGCCCTGAGTGAAAAACTGTTTTTT. This rearrangement joins TRBV4-3 to TRBJ1-4, with D possibly TRBD1 on 5 matching bases. Germline CDR1 is LGHNA and CDR2 is YSLEER. CDR3 length: 15 residues. V dropped 0 bases and J dropped 7 bases, with 12 bases sitting between them.